What follows are 5 T cell receptor beta chains derived from one specimen sequenced in a study of cytomegalovirus exposure and HLA in healthy donors. The primer mix had 60 Vbeta and 13 Jbeta primers. Method: immunoSEQ multiplex PCR; TCRdb's copy keeps in-frame clones and lacks some. Seen here are roughly 150,000 clones, around 80% observed once, and the top ten hold 1.4% to 1.5%. Specimen: PBMCs. The receptors derive from a male donor in good health and CMV-seronegative.

The chain carries TRBV14 and TRBJ2-1, with D perhaps matching TRBD1 (6 bases). This CDR3 comprises 17 residues. Trimming left V 3 bases short and J 7 bases short, with 22 bases between. Germline assignment: CDR1 SGHDN and CDR2 FVKESK. CDR3 nucleotide sequence: TGTGCCAGCAGCCATCTTCAGACAGGACCCATGTCAAATGAGCAGTTCTTC. Its protein product is CASSHLQTGPMSNEQFF.

As for this clone: The conserved phenylalanine or tryptophan normally closing the CDR3 is absent here, so this likely arose from a read error. Because the CDR3's place on the DNA is in doubt, the DNA is left out and the CDR3 is given as listed by TCRdb. The chain's CDR3 is CASSKALAGTI. This chain connects TRBV21-1 to TRBJ2-7; the table calls TRBD1, which could not be checked here. TRBV21-1 is labeled a pseudogene. The CDR3 extends over 11 residues, inclusive of both ends.

This sequence joins TRBV15 and TRBJ2-5; D ambiguous. The CDR3 extends over 13 amino acids. The germline V gene encodes CDR1 LNHNV and CDR2 YYDKDF (reference sequence). V was clipped by 2 bases and J by 4 bases, with 8 bases between them. The DNA of the CDR3 is TGTGCCACCAGCAGATATACAGTAGAGACCCAGTACTTC. Translating it yields CATSRYTVETQYF.

The table lists this clone with a count of one. The identical CDR3 is also encoded by other nucleotide sequences in the sample. The chain joins TRBV30 to TRBJ1-1; D is possibly TRBD1 (6 bases). CDR3 length: 13 amino acids. The V gene's germline CDR1 is GTSNPN and CDR2 SVGIG (reference sequence). The V end lost 0 bases, the J end lost 1 base, and 6 bases lay between the germline ends. CDR3 loop: CAWSVGGNTEAFF. Here the CDR3 DNA reads TGTGCCTGGAGTGTAGGGGGGAACACTGAAGCTTTCTTT.

The chain is built from TRBV4-3 and TRBJ1-1, with TRBD1 matching 7 bases. Germline V gene lookup returns CDR1 LGHNA and CDR2 YSLEER. The CDR3 sequence is 16 residues long. The J segment lost 1 base and the V segment lost 3 bases, leaving 8 bases of the junction unmatched. The DNA of the CDR3 is TGCGCCAGCAGCCAGGCAAGGGACAGAACGAACACTGAAGCTTTCTTT. This gives the protein CASSQARDRTNTEAFF.